The 22 T cell receptor beta chains reported below all come from one sample, sequenced in a study of blood T cell repertoires in COVID-19 (dated by TCRdb to the early 2020s). The method was the immunoSEQ multiplex PCR assay. What TCRdb holds here is the immuneACCESS table cut down to in-frame rearrangements. Part of the clones is not present; checked against another copy, under half of the missing clones reflect an unresolved V gene, and the others are unexplained. This sample holds approximately 160,000 clones; approximately 80% were observed only once. The ten largest clones take up less than 6% of the sample. The sequencing sample was made of PBMCs or T cells enriched from blood (not recorded which). The receptors were gathered from a man aged 35-49 years who had recovered from COVID-19.

This clone was seen only a few times. This rearrangement joins TRBV30 to TRBJ1-5; 7 nucleotides align to TRBD1. The ends lost 6 bases at V and 3 bases at J; junction bases unmatched: 5. The germline V gene encodes CDR1 GTSNPN and CDR2 SVGIG (reference sequence). This CDR3 has 13 amino acids. The CDR3: CACGQALNQPQHF. The CDR3 DNA reads TGTGCCTGTGGACAGGCGCTCAATCAGCCCCAGCATTTT.

V gene TRBV6-5 combines with J gene TRBJ1-1, with no clear D. Trimming took off 6 bases at V and 7 bases at J, with 12 bases between the two ends. The CDR3 has 12 residues. Germline CDR1 reads MNHEY; CDR2 reads SVGAGI. Written as DNA, the CDR3 is TGTGCCAGCAGGGTAATCCGGAGTGAAGCTTTCTTT. Protein product: CASRVIRSEAFF.

This chain connects TRBV5-8 to TRBJ1-1; D perhaps matches TRBD1 (6 bases). Germline lookup yields CDR1 SGHTS and CDR2 YDEGEE. This CDR3 spans 16 amino acids. V lost 7 bases to trimming and J lost 2 bases, with 21 bases between them. This chain's CDR3 is CASRPTGGLFNTEAFF. The CDR3 DNA reads TGTGCCAGCCGGCCGACAGGTGGACTTTTTAACACTGAAGCTTTCTTT.

The chain has TRBV11-2 and TRBJ1-5; weak D call: TRBD1 (5 bases). Deletions cut 4 bases from V and 5 bases from J, with 6 bases between. This CDR3 has 12 residues. Germline values: CDR1 SGHAT, CDR2 FQNNGV. This CDR3 is CASSSGDQPQHF. CDR3 sequence (DNA): TGTGCCAGCAGCTCGGGGGATCAGCCCCAGCATTTT. Complete variable domain (other parts from reference TRBV11-2 and TRBJ1-5): EAGVAQSPRYKIIEKRQSVAFWCNPISGHATLYWYQQILGQGPKLLIQFQNNGVVDDSQLPKDRFSAERLKGVDSTLKIQPAKLEDSAVYLCASSSGDQPQHFGDGTRLSIL.

The rearrangement links TRBV7-8 to TRBJ2-1; 7 nucleotides match TRBD2. Germline V gives CDR1 SGHVS, CDR2 FQNEAQ. CDR3 length: 14 residues. V was clipped by 4 bases and J by 8 bases; unmatched bases: 8. The CDR3 spells CASSSRGNFDEQFF. As DNA, the CDR3 is TGTGCCAGCAGCTCGCGGGGGAACTTCGATGAGCAGTTCTTC.

V gene TRBV7-9 combines with J gene TRBJ2-7; 7 nucleotides agree with TRBD1. With 5 bases clipped from V and 4 bases from J, the junction kept 11 bases outside the gene matches. Germline values: CDR1 SEHNR, CDR2 FQNEAQ (reference sequence). The CDR3 runs to 15 residues. CDR3 coding DNA: TGTGCCAGCAGCCCCCGACAGGGAAAGGGTTACGAGCAGTACTTC. Encoded protein: CASSPRQGKGYEQYF.

This chain connects TRBV2 to TRBJ1-1; D gene uncertain. The V gene lost 7 bases and the J gene lost 0 bases, with 9 bases spanning the gap. The germline CDR1 and CDR2 sequences are SNHLY and FYNNEI. The CDR3 covers 13 residues. CDR3 sequence reads: CASIEEVNTEAFF. CDR3 coding DNA: TGTGCCAGCATAGAGGAGGTGAACACTGAAGCTTTCTTT.

The genes are TRBV3-1 (or the pseudogene TRBV3-2) and TRBJ2-1, with 13 bases matching TRBD2. In germline, CDR1 is LGHDT, CDR2 YNNKEL (reference sequence). Trimming at V came to 2 bases and at J to 8 bases, leaving 3 bases not matched to a gene. The CDR3 covers 15 residues. Here the CDR3 DNA reads TGTGCCAGCAGCCAAACTAGCGGGGGGGCAGATGAGCAGTTCTTC. Its protein is CASSQTSGGADEQFF.

This chain connects TRBV3-1 (or the pseudogene TRBV3-2) to TRBJ1-2; TRBD1 might be the D (5 bases). The V end was cut by 5 bases, the J end by 8 bases, with 18 bases between. The CDR3 loop spans 14 amino acids. Germline CDR1 LGHDT, CDR2 YNNKEL (reference sequence). The CDR3: CASSAPAGLEGYTF. CDR3 sequence (DNA): TGTGCCAGCAGCGCCCCCGCGGGGCTGGAGGGCTACACCTTC.

This chain links TRBV7-3 with TRBJ2-1; TRBD1 matches 7 bases. Germline V gene data show CDR1 as SGHTA and CDR2 as FQGTGA. V lost 2 bases and J lost 8; bases outside the gene matches: 6. The CDR3 loop spans 14 amino acids. The CDR3 reads CASSLLAGGHEQFF. Here the CDR3 DNA reads TGTGCCAGCAGCTTATTGGCAGGGGGTCATGAGCAGTTCTTC.

V gene TRBV5-6 combines with J gene TRBJ1-4; D is unclear. The germline V gene encodes CDR1 SGHDT and CDR2 YYEEEE. The length of the CDR3 is 15 residues. V was cut by 2 bases and J by 7 bases, with 15 bases left in between. CDR3 amino acids: CASSFGPSGSEKLFF. CDR3 bases: TGTGCCAGCAGCTTCGGGCCCTCGGGGAGTGAAAAACTGTTTTTT. The whole variable domain, filled in from reference TRBV5-6 and TRBJ1-4, reads DAGVTQSPTHLIKTRGQQVTLRCSPKSGHDTVSWYQQALGQGPQFIFQYYEEEERQRGNFPDRFSGHQFPNYSSELNVNALLLGDSALYLCASSFGPSGSEKLFFGSGTQLSVL.

J is TRBJ1-3 and V is TRBV5-8, with D possibly being TRBD1 (6 bases). Germline CDR1 and CDR2: SGHTS and YDEGEE. The length of the CDR3 is 18 residues. Trimming took off 3 bases at V and 0 bases at J, with 19 bases between the two ends. CDR3 residues: CASSSQTHTGYSGNTIYF. The CDR3 coding sequence is TGTGCCAGCAGCTCACAAACCCACACAGGGTACTCTGGAAACACCATATATTTT. Filled out from reference TRBV5-8 and TRBJ1-3, the complete variable domain reads EAGVTQSPTHLIKTRGQQATLRCSPISGHTSVYWYQQALGLGLQFLLWYDEGEERNRGNFPPRFSGRQFPNYSSELNVNALELEDSALYLCASSSQTHTGYSGNTIYFGEGSWLTVV.

The rearrangement links TRBV10-1 to TRBJ2-1; 7 bases line up with TRBD2. Losses at the gene ends were 5 bases for V and 2 bases for J; bases not matched to a gene: 9. The CDR3 is 16 amino acids. Germline loops: CDR1 WNHNN, CDR2 SYGVQD (reference sequence). For the CDR3, the DNA is TGCGCCAGCAGTCCAAGCCAGGGAGGGACCTACAATGAGCAGTTCTTC. Translated, it gives CASSPSQGGTYNEQFF.

The chain recombines TRBV3-1 (or the pseudogene TRBV3-2) with TRBJ2-2; tentative D call: TRBD1 (6 bases). CDR1 is LGHDT and CDR2 is YNNKEL in the germline V gene (reference sequence). V dropped 0 bases and J dropped 4 bases, with 18 bases sitting between them. The CDR3 length is 18 residues. CDR3 sequence: CASSQDRNFWGRTGELFF. The CDR3 DNA reads TGTGCCAGCAGCCAAGATAGGAACTTCTGGGGGCGCACCGGGGAGCTGTTTTTT.

This clone was observed once. This chain connects TRBV5-1 to TRBJ2-7; 10 nucleotides align to TRBD1. Germline assignment: CDR1 SGHRS and CDR2 YFSETQ. CDR3 size: 16 residues. The trim removed 0 bases at V and 5 bases at J, leaving 8 bases unmatched. Written as DNA, the CDR3 is TGCGCCAGCAGCTTGGCCCGCGGGGACAGGGGTAACGAGCAGTACTTC. Protein sequence: CASSLARGDRGNEQYF.

The CDR3 loop is CASSLGFQIAKNIQYF. In DNA form, the CDR3 reads TGTGCCAGCAGCTTAGGATTTCAGATAGCCAAAAACATTCAGTACTTC. The chain joins TRBV7-7 to TRBJ2-4; the D is unclear. This CDR3 is 16 amino acids long. Trimming took 1 base from V and 0 from J, leaving 10 bases between them. Germline V lookup: CDR1 SSHAT, CDR2 FNYEAQ (reference sequence).

The chain carries TRBV11-2 and TRBJ1-5, with D tentatively TRBD1 (6 bases). Trimming pared 2 bases from V and 7 bases from J, leaving 15 bases between. Per germline, CDR1 SGHAT and CDR2 FQNNGV. This CDR3 has 15 residues. The CDR3 DNA follows: TGTGCCAGCAGCTTATGGGGGGGGGCTGACCAGCCCCAGCATTTT. Translated: CASSLWGGADQPQHF.

This clone showed up just a few times. The CDR3 sequence: CASTRTGGAHGYTF. CDR3 in DNA: TGTGCCAGCACGAGGACAGGGGGCGCACATGGCTACACCTTC. The chain joins TRBV27 to TRBJ1-2, with 11 bases that match TRBD1. Germline values: CDR1 MNHEY, CDR2 SMNVEV (reference sequence). V shed 7 bases and J 6 bases; nucleotides not matched to a gene: 7. The CDR3 consists of 14 residues.

The chain recombines TRBV5-5 with TRBJ2-1, with 10 nucleotides matching TRBD1. Germline values: CDR1 SGHKS, CDR2 YYEKEE (reference sequence). Losses at the gene ends were 3 bases for V and 3 bases for J; bases not matched to a gene: 3. This CDR3 spans 15 amino acids. The CDR3 reads CASSWTGGFYNEQFF. For the CDR3, the DNA is TGTGCCAGCAGCTGGACAGGGGGTTTCTACAATGAGCAGTTCTTC. Combining the CDR3 with reference TRBV5-5 and TRBJ2-1 gives the whole variable domain DAGVTQSPTHLIKTRGQQVTLRCSPISGHKSVSWYQQVLGQGPQFIFQYYEKEERGRGNFPDRFSARQFPNYSSELNVNALLLGDSALYLCASSWTGGFYNEQFFGPGTRLTVL.

This clone was seen only once. V and J are TRBV27 and TRBJ1-2; TRBD1 matches at 10 bases. The CDR3 consists of 15 residues. CDR1 is MNHEY and CDR2 is SMNVEV in the germline V gene (reference sequence). V lost 5 bases to trimming and J lost 4 bases; unmatched junction nucleotides: 7. The DNA for the CDR3 is TGTGCCAGCAGTCCCCGGGACAGGGGCGCCTATGGCTACACCTTC. Translated: CASSPRDRGAYGYTF.

This clone has just one count. This sequence joins TRBV7-2 and TRBJ2-7; D remains ambiguous. Germline CDR1 reads SGHTA; CDR2 reads FQGNSA. This CDR3 has 13 amino acids. V was clipped by 4 bases and J by 1 base, with 8 bases between them. The CDR3 nucleotides read TGTGCCAGCAGCTCTCAGGTATCCTACGAGCAGTACTTC. This sequence encodes CASSSQVSYEQYF. The entire variable domain, with the rest obtained from reference TRBV7-2 and TRBJ2-7, is as follows: GAGVSQSPSNKVTEKGKDVELRCDPISGHTALYWYRQSLGQGLEFLIYFQGNSAPDKSGLPSDRFSAERTGGSVSTLTIQRTQQEDSAVYLCASSSQVSYEQYFGPGTRLTVT.

The chain carries TRBV4-1 and TRBJ1-1, with TRBD1 matching over 9 bases. This CDR3 has 18 residues. Per the germline V gene, CDR1 is MGHRA and CDR2 is YSYEKL. Losses at the gene ends were 1 base for V and 0 bases for J; bases not matched to a gene: 9. In DNA form, the CDR3 reads TGCGCCAGCAGCCAAGGTCCACGGACAGGGGTCCTGAACACTGAAGCTTTCTTT. Translating it yields CASSQGPRTGVLNTEAFF.